The rows below give T cell receptor beta chains drawn from one sample of a study of T cell clusters in autoimmune cytopenias. TCRdb reanalyzed the multiplex PCR reads, giving one entry per CDR3 protein sequence and no DNA. This listing includes around 7,200 distinct CDR3 sequences. Another study also made use of these data, one on T cell repertoires in aging, cancer and after chemotherapy.

The sequenced material came from peripheral blood. Receptor source: a human donor in good health. Each CDR3 is given with its conserved first and last residue. The order of the fields is J gene, V gene, clone size, CDR3 length, CDR3 protein. The size of a clone is reported for some rows only, either as once, few or many, or as a class for expanded clones.

TRBJ1-1,TRBV19,.,13,CASSMKGDTEAFF
TRBJ1-3,TRBV6-5,medium-sized,15,CASSYGGLNGNTIYF
TRBJ2-1,TRBV6-5,.,15,CASRVQTDTYNEQFF
TRBJ2-5,TRBV18,.,13,CASSPHVQETQYF
TRBJ2-3,TRBV30,medium-sized,12,CAWRGVVNTQYF
TRBJ2-1,TRBV19,medium-sized,14,CASSMGEGYNEQFF
TRBJ1-4,TRBV10-3,.,13,CAISRLLNEKLFF
TRBJ2-3,TRBV27,.,16,CASSLSGQGAPDTQYF
TRBJ1-4,TRBV5-6,.,17,CASSDEPGGTTNEKLFF
TRBJ2-7,TRBV12-3/TRBV12-4,.,16,CASSWHRAVGSYEQYF
TRBJ1-6,TRBV12-3/TRBV12-4,.,14,CASSLVGYNSPLHF
TRBJ2-7,TRBV6-1,.,15,CASSTSRAFLSEQYF
TRBJ1-4,TRBV5-6,.,15,CASSLGRQNNEKLFF
TRBJ1-5,TRBV5-6,.,16,CASSLYGTGDSQPQHF
TRBJ2-7,TRBV6-2/TRBV6-3,.,15,CASLPRTGLTYEQYF
TRBJ2-7,TRBV6-5,.,14,CASMQIGGSYEQYF
TRBJ2-3,TRBV5-1,.,16,CASSLGGVAGTDTQYF
TRBJ1-6,TRBV5-6,.,12,CASSSRTSPLHF
TRBJ1-2,TRBV19,.,16,CASSTLDRDGDYGYTF
TRBJ2-7,TRBV13,.,17,CASSLSPWSPSGYEQYF
TRBJ2-1,TRBV19,medium-sized,15,CASRGGSLGNNEQFF
TRBJ2-3,TRBV5-4,medium-sized,14,CASSSDPRTDTQYF
TRBJ2-7,TRBV6-1,.,13,CAITTDSSYEQYF
TRBJ2-5,TRBV6-6,.,15,CASRSLAGGPETQYF